This entry concerns a single T cell receptor (beta chain). The CDR3 has 13 residues. V was shortened by 6 bases and J by 7 bases, with 16 bases between the two germline ends. Germline assignment: CDR1 MNHNY and CDR2 SVGAGI (reference sequence). This entry is derived from a study of chemoradiotherapy in HPV16-positive cancers. Some clones are missing from TCRdb's copy, which holds only in-frame ones; the method was immunoSEQ multiplex PCR. The sample yields fewer than 8,000 clones, 75% to 90% seen once. Source: tumor tissue, taken from a patient who underwent chemoradiotherapy. The chain recombines TRBV6-6 with TRBJ2-7, with D unclear. The sequence was collected from a human donor with HPV-associated anogenital cancer. CDR3 in amino acids: CASRYQGSLEQYF. CDR3 sequence (DNA): TGTGCCAGCAGGTATCAAGGTAGTTTGGAGCAGTACTTC.